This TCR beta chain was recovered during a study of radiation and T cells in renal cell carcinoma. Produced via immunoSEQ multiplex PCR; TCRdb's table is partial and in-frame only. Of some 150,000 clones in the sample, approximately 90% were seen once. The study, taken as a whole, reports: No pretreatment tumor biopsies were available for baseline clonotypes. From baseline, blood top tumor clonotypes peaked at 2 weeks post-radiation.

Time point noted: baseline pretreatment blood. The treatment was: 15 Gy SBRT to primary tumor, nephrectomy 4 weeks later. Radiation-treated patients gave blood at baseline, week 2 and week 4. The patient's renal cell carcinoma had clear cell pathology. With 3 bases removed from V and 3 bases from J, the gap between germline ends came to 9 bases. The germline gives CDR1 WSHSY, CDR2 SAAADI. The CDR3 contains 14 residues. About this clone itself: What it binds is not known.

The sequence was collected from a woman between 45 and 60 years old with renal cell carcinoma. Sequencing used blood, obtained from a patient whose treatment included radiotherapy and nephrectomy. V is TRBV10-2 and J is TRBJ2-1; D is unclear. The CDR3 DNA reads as TGCGCCAGCAGTGAACGGCGGCTCTACAATGAGCAGTTCTTC. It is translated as CASSERRLYNEQFF.